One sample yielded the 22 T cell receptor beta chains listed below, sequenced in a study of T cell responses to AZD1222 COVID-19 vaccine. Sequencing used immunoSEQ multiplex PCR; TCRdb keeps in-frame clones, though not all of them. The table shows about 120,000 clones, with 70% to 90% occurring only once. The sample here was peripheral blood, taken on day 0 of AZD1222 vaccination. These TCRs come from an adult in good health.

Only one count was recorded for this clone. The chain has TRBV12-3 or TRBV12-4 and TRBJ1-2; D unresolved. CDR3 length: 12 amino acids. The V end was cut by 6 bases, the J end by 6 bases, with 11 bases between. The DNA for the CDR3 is TGTGCCAGCAGCCAAACCTTGGATGGCTACACCTTC. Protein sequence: CASSQTLDGYTF.

Written as DNA, the CDR3 is TGTGCCAGCAGCTTAGATAATTGGGATACGCAGTATTTT. Its translation is CASSLDNWDTQYF. The chain is built from TRBV11-3 and TRBJ2-3, with unresolved D. Germline assignment: CDR1 SGHNT and CDR2 YENEEA. The CDR3 runs 13 residues. V dropped 0 bases and J dropped 6 bases, with 7 bases sitting between them.

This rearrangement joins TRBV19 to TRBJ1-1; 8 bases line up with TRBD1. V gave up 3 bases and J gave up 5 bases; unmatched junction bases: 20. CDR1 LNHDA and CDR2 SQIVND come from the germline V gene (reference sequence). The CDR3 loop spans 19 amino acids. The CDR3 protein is CASSMRSLGGRGRKTEAFF. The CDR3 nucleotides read TGTGCCAGTAGTATGCGGTCGTTGGGGGGCAGGGGGCGGAAGACTGAAGCTTTCTTT.

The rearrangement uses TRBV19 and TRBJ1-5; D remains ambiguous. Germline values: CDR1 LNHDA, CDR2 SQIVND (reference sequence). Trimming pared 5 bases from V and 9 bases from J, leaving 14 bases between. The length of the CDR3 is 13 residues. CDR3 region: CASSPARERPQHF. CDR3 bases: TGTGCCAGTAGTCCGGCGAGGGAACGGCCCCAGCATTTT. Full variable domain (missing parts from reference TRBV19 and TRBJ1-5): DGGITQSPKYLFRKEGQNVTLSCEQNLNHDAMYWYRQDPGQGLRLIYYSQIVNDFQKGDIAEGYSVSREKKESFPLTVTSAQKNPTAFYLCASSPARERPQHFGDGTRLSIL.

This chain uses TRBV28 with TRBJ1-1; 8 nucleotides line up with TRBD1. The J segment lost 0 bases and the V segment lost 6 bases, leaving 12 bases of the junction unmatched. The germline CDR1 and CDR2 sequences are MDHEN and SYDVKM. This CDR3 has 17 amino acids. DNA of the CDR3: TGTGCCAGCAGCAAAACCGGGCAGGGGGCTGTGAACACTGAAGCTTTCTTT. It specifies CASSKTGQGAVNTEAFF.

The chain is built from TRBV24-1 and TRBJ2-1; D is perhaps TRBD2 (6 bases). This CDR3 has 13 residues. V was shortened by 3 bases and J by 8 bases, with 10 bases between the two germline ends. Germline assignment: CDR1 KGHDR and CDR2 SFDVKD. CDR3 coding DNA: TGTGCCACCAGTGATGGGAGGAGGGATGAGCAGTTCTTC. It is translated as CATSDGRRDEQFF.

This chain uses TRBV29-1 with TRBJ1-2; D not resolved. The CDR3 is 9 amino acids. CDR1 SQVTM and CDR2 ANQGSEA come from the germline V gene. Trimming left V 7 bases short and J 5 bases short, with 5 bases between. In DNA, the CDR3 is TGCAGCGATGAGTATGGCTACACCTTC. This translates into CSDEYGYTF.

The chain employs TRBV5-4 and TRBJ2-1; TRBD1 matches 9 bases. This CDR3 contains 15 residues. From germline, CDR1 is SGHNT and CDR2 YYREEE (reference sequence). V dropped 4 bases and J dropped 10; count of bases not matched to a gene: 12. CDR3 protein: CASSGRDRALGEQFF. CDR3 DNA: TGTGCCAGCAGCGGCCGGGACAGGGCCCTTGGGGAGCAGTTCTTC.

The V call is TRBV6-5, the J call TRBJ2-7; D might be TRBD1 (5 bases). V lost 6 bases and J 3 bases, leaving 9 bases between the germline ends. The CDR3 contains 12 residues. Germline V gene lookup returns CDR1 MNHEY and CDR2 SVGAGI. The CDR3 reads CASRPRDYEQYF. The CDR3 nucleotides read TGTGCCAGCAGGCCCAGGGACTACGAGCAGTACTTC.

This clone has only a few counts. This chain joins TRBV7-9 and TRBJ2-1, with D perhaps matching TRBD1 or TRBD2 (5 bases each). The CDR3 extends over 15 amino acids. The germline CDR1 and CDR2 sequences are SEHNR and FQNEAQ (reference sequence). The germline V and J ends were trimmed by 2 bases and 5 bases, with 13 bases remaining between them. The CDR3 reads CASSLFGDANNEQFF. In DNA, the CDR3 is TGTGCCAGCAGCTTATTTGGGGACGCAAACAATGAGCAGTTCTTC. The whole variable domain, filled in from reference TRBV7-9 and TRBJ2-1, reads DTGVSQNPRHKITKRGQNVTFRCDPISEHNRLYWYRQTLGQGPEFLTYFQNEAQLEKSRLLSDRFSAERPKGSFSTLEIQRTEQGDSAMYLCASSLFGDANNEQFFGPGTRLTVL.

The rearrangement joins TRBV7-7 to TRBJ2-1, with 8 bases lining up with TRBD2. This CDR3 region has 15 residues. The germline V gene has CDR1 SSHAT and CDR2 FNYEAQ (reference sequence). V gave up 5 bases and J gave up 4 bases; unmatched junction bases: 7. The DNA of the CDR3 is TGTGCCAGCAGCAAAGGGAGCGGGGGATACAATGAGCAGTTCTTC. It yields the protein CASSKGSGGYNEQFF.

CDR3 sequence reads: CASSLWGQGKVNEQFF. Here the CDR3 DNA reads TGTGCCAGCAGTTTATGGGGACAGGGAAAGGTCAATGAGCAGTTCTTC. V is TRBV28 and J is TRBJ2-1; 9 positions match TRBD1. Germline CDR1 MDHEN, CDR2 SYDVKM. J was trimmed by 6 bases and V by 0 bases; bases with no gene match: 6. This CDR3 has 16 residues. Combining the CDR3 with reference TRBV28 and TRBJ2-1 gives the whole variable domain DVKVTQSSRYLVKRTGEKVFLECVQDMDHENMFWYRQDPGLGLRLIYFSYDVKMKEKGDIPEGYSVSREKKERFSLILESASTNQTSMYLCASSLWGQGKVNEQFFGPGTRLTVL.

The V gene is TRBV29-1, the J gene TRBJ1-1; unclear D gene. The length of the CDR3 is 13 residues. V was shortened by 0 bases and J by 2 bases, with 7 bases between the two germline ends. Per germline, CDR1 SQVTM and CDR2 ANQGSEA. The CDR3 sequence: CSVEDSTNTEAFF. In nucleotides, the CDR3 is TGCAGCGTTGAAGATTCCACAAACACTGAAGCTTTCTTT.

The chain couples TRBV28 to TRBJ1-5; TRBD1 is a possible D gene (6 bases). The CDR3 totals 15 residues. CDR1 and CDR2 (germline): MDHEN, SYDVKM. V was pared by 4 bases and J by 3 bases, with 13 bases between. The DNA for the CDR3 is TGTGCCAGCAGTTCCGAGGACAGCTCCAATCAGCCCCAGCATTTT. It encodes CASSSEDSSNQPQHF.

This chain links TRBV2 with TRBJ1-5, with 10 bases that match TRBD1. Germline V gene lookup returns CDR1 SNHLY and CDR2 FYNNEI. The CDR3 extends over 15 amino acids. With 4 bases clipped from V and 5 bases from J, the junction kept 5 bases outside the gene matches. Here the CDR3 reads CASSGWTGGYQPQHF. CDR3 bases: TGTGCCAGCAGTGGGTGGACAGGGGGGTATCAGCCCCAGCATTTT.

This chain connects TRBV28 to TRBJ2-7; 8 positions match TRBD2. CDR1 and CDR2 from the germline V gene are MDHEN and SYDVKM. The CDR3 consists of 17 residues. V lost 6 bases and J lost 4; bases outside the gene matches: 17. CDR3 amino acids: CASRPRTGGPLRYEQYF. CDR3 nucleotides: TGTGCCAGCAGGCCCCGAACGGGGGGGCCTCTAAGATACGAGCAGTACTTC.

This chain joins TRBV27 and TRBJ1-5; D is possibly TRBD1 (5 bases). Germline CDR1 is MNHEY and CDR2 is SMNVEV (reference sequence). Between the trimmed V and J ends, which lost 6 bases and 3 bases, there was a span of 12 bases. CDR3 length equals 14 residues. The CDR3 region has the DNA TGTGCCAGCAGGCAGGGTCAGAACAATCAGCCCCAGCATTTT. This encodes CASRQGQNNQPQHF.

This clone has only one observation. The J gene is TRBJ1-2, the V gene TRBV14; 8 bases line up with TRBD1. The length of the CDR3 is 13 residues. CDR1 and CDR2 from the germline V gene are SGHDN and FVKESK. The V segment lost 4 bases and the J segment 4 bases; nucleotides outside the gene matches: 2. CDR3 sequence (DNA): TGTGCCAGCAGCCTGGGACAGGTCTATGGCTACACCTTC. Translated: CASSLGQVYGYTF.

CDR3 sequence (DNA): TGTGCCAGTAGTACCCAGGGTACCTACGAGCAGTACTTC. As protein: CASSTQGTYEQYF. The chain uses TRBV19 and TRBJ2-7; D may be TRBD1 (5 bases). The CDR3 has 13 residues. Germline V gives CDR1 LNHDA, CDR2 SQIVND (reference sequence). Trimming cost V 4 bases and J 2 bases, with 9 bases left between them.

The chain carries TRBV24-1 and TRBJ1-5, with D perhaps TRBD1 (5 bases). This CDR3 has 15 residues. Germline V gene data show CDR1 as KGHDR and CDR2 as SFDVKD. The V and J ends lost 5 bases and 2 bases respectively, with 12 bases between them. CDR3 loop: CATSGRQGRNQPQHF. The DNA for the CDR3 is TGTGCCACCAGTGGAAGGCAGGGACGCAATCAGCCCCAGCATTTT.

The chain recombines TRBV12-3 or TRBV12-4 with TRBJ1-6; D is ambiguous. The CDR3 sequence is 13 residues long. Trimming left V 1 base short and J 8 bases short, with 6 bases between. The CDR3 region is CASSLERDSPLHF. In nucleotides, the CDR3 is TGTGCCAGCAGTTTAGAACGGGATTCACCCCTCCACTTT.

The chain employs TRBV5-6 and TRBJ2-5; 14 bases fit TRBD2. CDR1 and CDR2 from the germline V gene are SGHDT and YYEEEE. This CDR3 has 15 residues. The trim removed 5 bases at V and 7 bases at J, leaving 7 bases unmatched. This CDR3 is CASSWGLAGAATQYF. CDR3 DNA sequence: TGTGCCAGCAGTTGGGGACTAGCGGGAGCTGCGACCCAGTACTTC.